This TCR beta chain originates from a study of CD8+CD57+ T cells in acquired aplastic anemia. CDR1 is SGHVS and CDR2 is FQNEAQ in the germline V gene. The CDR3 sequence is 13 residues long. CDR3 and TCR beta VDJ profiling relied on a genomic DNA template. From the reads, TCRdb called clonotypes with MiXCR, one entry per CDR3 protein. This sample yields roughly 250,000 distinct CDR3 sequences, of which 82% are seen a single time; 42% belongs to the top ten. Patients chosen for sequencing had CD8+CD57+ cells that had expanded, as shown by flow cytometry. There were no patients without severe acquired aplastic anemia. No patient had been given any therapy when blood was sampled. Of note for this clonotype: The antigen is not known. The junction and the germline gene differ at one end; a read error may be behind it.

Study-wide points: Researchers report that twenty-nine CD8+ CDR3 sequences appeared in both patients and controls.

The V call is TRBV7-8, the J call TRBJ1-1; 7 positions match TRBD1. The receptor's source is a human donor with aplastic anemia. The sample taken for sequencing was sorted CD4+, CD8+, or CD8+CD57+ T cells (not recorded which) from PBMCs. This CDR3 reads CASSSTTGSEAHF. CDR3 DNA: TGTGCCAGCAGCTCCACGACAGGGAGTGAAGCGCACTTT.